Listed below are T cell receptor beta chains from one sample, sequenced in a study of blood T cell repertoires in COVID-19. Only in-frame clones appear in the TCRdb table, and some are missing; sequencing was by immunoSEQ multiplex PCR. The table lists 250,000 to 300,000 clones, around 92% of them singletons. The sample was peripheral blood. Receptor source: a woman aged 25 to 45 with COVID-19, enrolled during active disease. CDR3s include the opening cysteine and the closing phenylalanine or tryptophan. A D gene is named only where the DNA matches it firmly.

TRBJ2-5 | TRBV2 | TRBD2 | CASSEVPTGLAGGPRDPLGTQYF
TRBJ1-5 | TRBV4-2 | - | CASSRGTQPQHF
TRBJ2-1 | TRBV11-2 | TRBD1 | CASSPGPGQGAYNEQFF
TRBJ1-2 | TRBV6-1 | TRBD1 | CASSEEGQGPLPYYGYTF
TRBJ2-1 | TRBV7-7 | TRBD1 | CASSLGTGSYNEQFF
TRBJ1-4 | TRBV5-6 | TRBD1 | CASSTGQGLEKLFF
TRBJ2-7 | TRBV2 | - | CASLTAGDEQYF
TRBJ2-5 | TRBV7-2 | - | CASSYIPVETQYF
TRBJ2-3 | TRBV7-2 | TRBD2 | CASKSGGAIRTDTQYF
TRBJ2-7 | TRBV5-1 | TRBD1 | CASSYPGTGVGEQYF
TRBJ2-5 | TRBV5-1 | TRBD2 | CASSGVAGGNQETQYF
TRBJ2-3 | TRBV7-8 | - | CATWRDSTDTQYF
TRBJ2-1 | TRBV5-1 | TRBD2 | CASSLNPAGSYNEQFF
TRBJ2-6 | TRBV28 | - | CASSSPGFSGANVLTF
TRBJ2-2 | TRBV4-2 | - | CASSPPRGTGELFF
TRBJ1-6 | TRBV2 | - | CASHRTANSPLHF
TRBJ1-2 | TRBV6-5 | TRBD1 | CASSRDRVHGYTF
TRBJ2-2 | TRBV7-9 | - | CASSSDFLWTGELFF
TRBJ1-1 | TRBV5-1 | TRBD1 | CASSPGGLMNTEAFF
TRBJ1-1 | TRBV27 | TRBD1 | CASGKGALNTEAFF
TRBJ1-3 | TRBV7-9 | - | CASYEGNTIYF
TRBJ1-5 | TRBV6-5 | - | CASVMGPNQPQHF
TRBJ2-3 | TRBV30 | TRBD2 | CAWRVLAASTDTQYF
TRBJ1-2 | TRBV6-6 | - | CASSSGDFTNNYGYTF
TRBJ2-3 | TRBV4-1 | - | CASTRGAGTDTQYF
TRBJ1-1 | TRBV3-1/TRBV3-2 | TRBD1 | CASSLQGVNTEAFF
TRBJ1-1 | TRBV11-2 | TRBD1 | CASSLVGTEGEAFF
TRBJ1-6 | TRBV11-2 | - | CASTPGGLQPPALHF
TRBJ1-4 | TRBV15 | - | CATSLVGRVGEKLFF